Reported below is one T cell receptor beta chain. Its antigen is not known. The CDR3 loop spans 13 amino acids. In germline, CDR1 is SNHLY, CDR2 FYNNEI. V gave up 6 bases and J gave up 2 bases, with 11 bases separating them. This entry is derived from a study of T cell responses to AZD1222 COVID-19 vaccine. Study-wide results and limits: The study identified only five to seven AZD1222 recipients as seropositive at baseline. Clonal diversity was possibly underestimated, and white British individuals and females predominated among donors.

Timing groups of about 4 and about 12 weeks for second doses were pooled. Repertoires were generated with immunoSEQ multiplex PCR, while TCRdb's copy carries only in-frame clones and drops some. Among around 120,000 clones listed, 80% to 95% were seen once. The sequence was obtained from an adult who received the AZD1222 COVID-19 vaccine. This specimen consisted of peripheral blood, obtained 28 days after the second AZD1222 dose. V gene TRBV2 combines with J gene TRBJ2-7; D unclear. CDR3 protein: CASRQDLAYEQYF. The CDR3 DNA sequence: TGTGCCAGCAGGCAGGACCTCGCCTACGAGCAGTACTTC.